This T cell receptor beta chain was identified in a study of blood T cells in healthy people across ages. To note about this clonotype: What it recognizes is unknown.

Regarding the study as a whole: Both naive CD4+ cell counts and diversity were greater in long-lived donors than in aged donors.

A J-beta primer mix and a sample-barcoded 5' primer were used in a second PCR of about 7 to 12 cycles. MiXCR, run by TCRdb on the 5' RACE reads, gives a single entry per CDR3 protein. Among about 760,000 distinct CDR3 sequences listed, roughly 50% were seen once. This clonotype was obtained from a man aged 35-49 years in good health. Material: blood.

The CDR3 is CASSLELGTKEQFF. DNA of the CDR3: TGTGCCAGCAGCTTAGAGCTCGGGACCAAGGAGCAGTTCTTC. The chain is built from TRBV7-9 and TRBJ2-1; the D call may be TRBD1 or TRBD2 (5 bases each). The germline CDR1 and CDR2 sequences are SEHNR and FQNEAQ (reference sequence). The CDR3 totals 14 residues. Trimming took off 1 base at V and 10 bases at J, with 14 bases between the two ends.